The 26 T cell receptor beta chains presented below share a single source sample, sequenced in a study of T-cell reconstitution after alpha-beta-depleted transplantation in children. Library preparation (for TCRbeta) was performed with unique molecular identifiers. TCRdb re-analysed the PCR reads in MiXCR, keeping a single row per CDR3 protein. The sample records about 500,000 distinct CDR3 sequences, approximately 10% being singletons. The input for sequencing was PBMCs, mostly from graft donor cells, taken 180 days after TCRalphabeta/CD19-depleted stem cell transplant. All receptors come from a female patient aged 2-10 years who had a stem cell transplant for aplastic anemia, so the T cells may come from the graft donor.

This clonotype showed up just a few times. V gene TRBV13 combines with J gene TRBJ1-1; no clear D gene. This CDR3 is built from 13 residues. V was cut by 7 bases and J by 5 bases, with 14 bases left in between. The germline V gene has CDR1 PRHDT and CDR2 FYEKMQ (reference sequence). For the CDR3, the DNA is TGTGCCAGCAATCCGGCCAGGTGGACTGAAGCTTTCTTT. It encodes CASNPARWTEAFF.

This clonotype showed up just a few times. This chain joins TRBV5-5 and TRBJ1-2, with 11 bases matching TRBD1. J was trimmed by 6 bases and V by 4 bases; bases with no gene match: 5. Per germline, CDR1 SGHKS and CDR2 YYEKEE (reference sequence). The length of the CDR3 is 14 residues. The CDR3, as DNA: TGTGCCAGCAGCCCGGACAGGGGGCTTAATGGCTACACCTTC. It is translated as CASSPDRGLNGYTF.

The table lists this clonotype with a few counts. The J gene is TRBJ2-1, the V gene TRBV4-3; 10 nucleotides line up with TRBD2. The CDR3 runs 18 residues. Per germline, CDR1 LGHNA and CDR2 YSLEER. The V gene end was trimmed by 0 bases and the J gene end by 5 bases; junction bases not matched to a gene: 10. As DNA, the CDR3 is TGCGCCAGCAGCCAAGATTGGGCTAGCGGGAGTCGTAACAATGAGCAGTTCTTC. Translated, it gives CASSQDWASGSRNNEQFF.

The CDR3 region is CASSSDAGLGIYNEQFF. DNA for the CDR3: TGTGCCAGCAGCTCGGATGCCGGATTGGGAATATACAATGAGCAGTTCTTC. The genes are TRBV7-6 and TRBJ2-1; no clear D gene. The germline V gene encodes CDR1 SGHVS and CDR2 FNYEAQ. V lost 4 bases and J lost 4, with 20 bases in between. This CDR3 comprises 17 residues.

V usage is TRBV6-2 or TRBV6-3 and J usage is TRBJ2-1; the D is unclear. Trimming cost V 6 bases and J 8 bases, with 11 bases left between them. The CDR3 is 12 residues long. Germline CDR1 reads MNHEY; CDR2 reads SVGEGT. The CDR3: CASRVGRYEQFF. CDR3 in DNA: TGTGCCAGCAGGGTAGGAAGGTATGAGCAGTTCTTC.

This clonotype was seen only a few times. The CDR3 protein is CASSLSRDYGYTF. In DNA form, the CDR3 reads TGCGCCAGCAGCCTAAGTAGGGACTATGGCTACACCTTC. The rearrangement joins TRBV5-1 to TRBJ1-2; D remains unclear. The CDR3 has 13 amino acids. Germline CDR1 SGHRS, CDR2 YFSETQ. Trimming took 4 bases from V and 3 from J, leaving 10 bases between them.

The V call is TRBV7-9, the J call TRBJ1-6, with 8 bases matching TRBD1. Germline values: CDR1 SEHNR, CDR2 FQNEAQ (reference sequence). The CDR3 is 17 amino acids. The ends lost 5 bases at V and 9 bases at J; junction bases unmatched: 15. The CDR3 region is CASSDGGNRGRGSPLHF. The CDR3 DNA reads as TGTGCCAGCAGCGACGGAGGAAACAGGGGGAGGGGTTCACCCCTCCACTTT.

The chain combines TRBV11-2 with TRBJ1-1, with unresolved D. The CDR3 spans 17 residues. Trimming cost V 5 bases and J 12 bases, with 31 bases left between them. The germline V gene has CDR1 SGHAT and CDR2 FQNNGV. The CDR3 is CASSPMTETDARTLPFF. In DNA, the CDR3 is TGTGCCAGCAGCCCAATGACCGAAACAGACGCTCGAACCCTCCCTTTCTTT.

This chain connects TRBV6-5 to TRBJ1-1; D gene uncertain. Per germline, CDR1 MNHEY and CDR2 SVGAGI. The ends were cut back, 0 bases at V and 6 bases at J, with 11 bases in the middle. CDR3 length: 14 residues. Here the CDR3 DNA reads TGTGCCAGCAGTTACTCTTCGGGGAGAGCTGAAGCTTTCTTT. Its protein product is CASSYSSGRAEAFF.

This clonotype was found many times. This rearrangement joins TRBV7-9 to TRBJ2-7; tentative D call: TRBD1 (6 bases). The V end was cut by 6 bases, the J end by 6 bases, with 15 bases between. The CDR3 is 13 amino acids. CDR1 and CDR2 from the germline V gene are SEHNR and FQNEAQ (reference sequence). CDR3 sequence: CASSSTRGGEQYV. The CDR3 DNA sequence: TGTGCCAGCAGTTCTACGAGAGGGGGCGAGCAGTACGTC.

There are many counts of this clonotype. The CDR3 DNA reads as TGTGCCACCAGCAGACCTTCGCTGGCACTAGCGTTCGATGAGCAGTTCTTC. It encodes CATSRPSLALAFDEQFF. This sequence joins TRBV15 and TRBJ2-1, with 7 bases fitting TRBD2. This CDR3 has 17 residues. Germline V CDR1 and CDR2: LNHNV, YYDKDF (reference sequence). V was pared by 2 bases and J by 8 bases, with 15 bases of the junction left unmatched.

This chain links TRBV12-3 or TRBV12-4 with TRBJ2-5; either TRBD1 or TRBD2 may fit D (5 bases each). V was shortened by 6 bases and J by 5 bases, with 16 bases between the two germline ends. This CDR3 contains 14 residues. Here the CDR3 DNA reads TGTGCCAGCAGACGACCTGGGGGAGCGGAGACCCAGTACTTC. It is translated as CASRRPGGAETQYF.

This clonotype showed up just a few times. The V gene is TRBV10-3, the J gene TRBJ2-3; D is possibly TRBD2 (5 bases). The CDR3 has 15 residues. Germline V CDR1 and CDR2: ENHRY, SYGVKD. V was shortened by 0 bases and J by 2 bases, with 9 bases between the two germline ends. The CDR3 loop reads CAISESGLATDTQYF. The CDR3 nucleotides read TGTGCCATCAGTGAGTCGGGCCTAGCCACAGATACGCAGTATTTT.

The chain recombines TRBV5-1 with TRBJ1-6; maybe TRBD1 (6 bases). Trimming left V 0 bases short and J 7 bases short, with 14 bases between. The germline V gene encodes CDR1 SGHRS and CDR2 YFSETQ. The CDR3 is made up of 16 amino acids. The CDR3 DNA reads as TGCGCCAGCAGCTTGGAGGCAGGGGCGGCCAATTCACCCCTCCACTTT. It translates to CASSLEAGAANSPLHF. Complete variable domain (other parts from reference TRBV5-1 and TRBJ1-6): KAGVTQTPRYLIKTRGQQVTLSCSPISGHRSVSWYQQTPGQGLQFLFEYFSETQRNKGNFPGRFSGRQFSNSRSEMNVSTLELGDSALYLCASSLEAGAANSPLHFGNGTRLTVT.

In DNA, the CDR3 is TGTGCCAGCAGCTTGCTGAGACACATGAACACTGAAGCTTTCTTT. Translated, it gives CASSLLRHMNTEAFF. The chain links TRBV5-6 to TRBJ1-1; D not resolved. V was clipped by 1 base and J by 0 bases, with 10 bases between them. The germline CDR1 and CDR2 sequences are SGHDT and YYEEEE. The CDR3 spans 15 residues.

The CDR3 sequence: CASSPGGPGFTPETQYF. The CDR3 coding sequence is TGTGCCAGCAGTCCCGGGGGTCCGGGGTTCACCCCAGAGACCCAGTACTTC. The chain links TRBV12-3 or TRBV12-4 to TRBJ2-5, with a tentative D call TRBD2 (6 bases). This CDR3 comprises 17 residues. Deletions cut 5 bases from V and 4 bases from J, with 23 bases between.

This chain connects TRBV12-3 or TRBV12-4 to TRBJ1-2; D remains unclear. V gave up 5 bases and J gave up 7 bases, with 14 bases separating them. The CDR3 runs 13 residues. CDR3 in DNA: TGTGCCAGCAGTGTCCGCCGCCAAGGTGGCTACACCTTC. The encoded protein is CASSVRRQGGYTF.

The V call is TRBV7-8, the J call TRBJ2-1, with D perhaps matching TRBD2 (5 bases). In germline, CDR1 is SGHVS, CDR2 FQNEAQ. This CDR3 has 14 residues. V gave up 5 bases and J gave up 2 bases, with 10 bases separating them. The CDR3 sequence: CASSRGGPYNEQFF. CDR3 coding DNA: TGTGCCAGCAGCAGAGGAGGACCCTACAATGAGCAGTTCTTC.

The sample holds many counts of this clonotype. The genes are TRBV7-9 and TRBJ2-1; D not certain. In germline, CDR1 is SEHNR, CDR2 FQNEAQ (reference sequence). V lost 1 base to trimming and J lost 10 bases, with 11 bases between them. The CDR3 sequence is 13 residues long. The CDR3 reads CASSLELKGEQFF. CDR3 nucleotide sequence: TGTGCCAGCAGCTTAGAATTGAAGGGAGAGCAGTTCTTC.

This clonotype has at least ten counts. V usage is TRBV10-3 and J usage is TRBJ2-1; 8 bases are a match to TRBD1. This CDR3 is 15 amino acids long. CDR1 is ENHRY and CDR2 is SYGVKD in the germline V gene. V was pared by 2 bases and J by 6 bases, with 6 bases of the junction left unmatched. CDR3 residues: CAISELVGTGNEQFF. The CDR3 nucleotides are TGTGCCATCAGTGAGCTCGTTGGGACAGGCAATGAGCAGTTCTTC.

This clonotype was observed a handful of times. The gene calls are TRBV18 and TRBJ2-1, with 7 bases that match TRBD1. Germline V CDR1 and CDR2: KGHSH, LQKENI. Losses at the gene ends were 0 bases for V and 6 bases for J; bases not matched to a gene: 8. This CDR3 has 16 residues. In nucleotides, the CDR3 is TGTGCCAGCTCACCACCTACAGGGGTTAATCCCAATGAGCAGTTCTTC. It codes for CASSPPTGVNPNEQFF.

This chain joins TRBV27 and TRBJ2-2, with 11 bases identical to TRBD2. Germline V lookup: CDR1 MNHEY, CDR2 SMNVEV (reference sequence). V gave up 4 bases and J gave up 6 bases; unmatched junction bases: 1. The CDR3 extends over 14 amino acids. The CDR3 reads CASSWGLAAGELFF. Written as DNA, the CDR3 is TGTGCCAGCAGTTGGGGACTAGCGGCCGGGGAGCTGTTTTTT.

The chain recombines TRBV9 with TRBJ2-1; 9 nucleotides line up with TRBD2. Germline lookup yields CDR1 SGDLS and CDR2 YYNGEE. V was clipped by 5 bases and J by 1 base; unmatched bases: 4. The CDR3 length is 15 residues. The CDR3 loop reads CASSASGVSYNEQFF. In DNA, the CDR3 is TGTGCCAGCAGTGCTAGCGGGGTTTCCTACAATGAGCAGTTCTTC. The whole variable domain, filled in from reference TRBV9 and TRBJ2-1, reads DSGVTQTPKHLITATGQRVTLRCSPRSGDLSVYWYQQSLDQGLQFLIQYYNGEERAKGNILERFSAQQFPDLHSELNLSSLELGDSALYFCASSASGVSYNEQFFGPGTRLTVL.

The chain has TRBV28 and TRBJ2-1; D may be TRBD1 or TRBD2 (5 bases each). In germline, CDR1 is MDHEN, CDR2 SYDVKM. CDR3 length: 16 residues. The ends were cut back, 6 bases at V and 7 bases at J, with 22 bases in the middle. CDR3 DNA sequence: TGTGCCAGCAGGGGGGTGGGCCCAGCCGGGGTTAATGAGCAGTTCTTC. Translation gives CASRGVGPAGVNEQFF.

This clonotype has more than one count but fewer than ten. This may be a read error, as it is one base from a much larger clone. The chain links TRBV7-8 to TRBJ2-1; no clear D gene. CDR3 size: 14 residues. Trimming removed 1 base from V and 3 bases from J, with 7 bases in between. CDR1 and CDR2 (germline): SGHVS, FQNEAQ. CDR3 residues: CASSLDTVYNEQFF. DNA of the CDR3: TGTGCCAGCAGCTTAGATACAGTCTACAATGAGCAGTTCTTC.

This clonotype was recorded a few times. V usage is TRBV29-1 and J usage is TRBJ2-2; TRBD2 agrees at 7 bases. The V gene's germline CDR1 is SQVTM and CDR2 ANQGSEA. The CDR3 is 15 amino acids. V dropped 4 bases and J dropped 2; count of bases not matched to a gene: 7. DNA of the CDR3: TGCAGCGTTGCAAGAGCGGGATTAAACACCGGGGAGCTGTTTTTT. Translated, it gives CSVARAGLNTGELFF.